Reported below is one T cell receptor (beta chain). One base away lies a much larger clone, so this may be a sequencing read error. Germline lookup yields CDR1 DFQATT and CDR2 SNEGSKA (reference sequence). This CDR3 is 11 amino acids long. The data were obtained in a study of tumor and adjacent non-tumor tissue in lung cancer. Study-level information: Aged about 30 to 76 years, patients included fewer than 11 men and 4 or 5 women with stage I to III disease.

The library came from three nested PCR rounds adapted from ARM-PCR protocols. Each CDR3 protein gets one entry after TCRdb re-called the multiplex PCR reads with MiXCR. The sample carries over 110,000 distinct CDR3 sequences, around two thirds recorded once. The template was RNA from unsorted bulk tissue. This rearrangement joins TRBV20-1 to TRBJ2-1; no reliable D call. What was sequenced was lung tumor tissue. The receptor's source is a man in his 60s with small cell lung cancer. The DNA of the CDR3 is TGCAGCGCCGGGTCCTTCAATGAGCAGTTCTTC. Protein: CSAGSFNEQFF.